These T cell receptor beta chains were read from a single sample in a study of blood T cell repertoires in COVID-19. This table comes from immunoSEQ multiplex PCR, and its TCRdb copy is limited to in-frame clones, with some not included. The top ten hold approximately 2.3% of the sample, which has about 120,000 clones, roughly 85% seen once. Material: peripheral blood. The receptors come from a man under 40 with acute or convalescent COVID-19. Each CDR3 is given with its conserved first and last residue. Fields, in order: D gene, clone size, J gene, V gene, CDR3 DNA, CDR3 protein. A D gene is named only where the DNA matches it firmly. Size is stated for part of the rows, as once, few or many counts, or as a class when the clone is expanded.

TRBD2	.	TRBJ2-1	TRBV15	TGTGCCACCATGGACCGTGAAGCGGGAGGTTACAATGAGCAGTTCTTC	CATMDREAGGYNEQFF
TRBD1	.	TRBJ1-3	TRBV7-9	TGTGCCAGCAGCTTAAAGAGGACAGGCCCCTACTCTGGAAACACCATATATTTT	CASSLKRTGPYSGNTIYF
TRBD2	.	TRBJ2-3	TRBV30	TGTGCCTGGGAACCCCGGACTAGCGGGGCAGATACGCAGTATTTT	CAWEPRTSGADTQYF
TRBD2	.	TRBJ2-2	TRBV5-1	TGCGCCAGCAGCTTGATTGTAGCGGGAGTCGGGAACACCGGGGAGCTGTTTTTT	CASSLIVAGVGNTGELFF
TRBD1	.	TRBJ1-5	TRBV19	TGTGCCAGTAGTAGAACAGGGGGCAATCAGCCCCAGCATTTT	CASSRTGGNQPQHF
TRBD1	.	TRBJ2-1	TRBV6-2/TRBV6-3	TGTGCCAGCAGTTCGGGACAGGGGGCGGACAATGAGCAGTTCTTC	CASSSGQGADNEQFF
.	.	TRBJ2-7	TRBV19	TGTGCCAGTAGTTATACACCCTCCGGGTACTACGAGCAGTACTTC	CASSYTPSGYYEQYF
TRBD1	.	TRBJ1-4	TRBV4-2	TGTGCCAGCAGCGGACAGGGTGGGGGAATTAATGAAAAACTGTTTTTT	CASSGQGGGINEKLFF
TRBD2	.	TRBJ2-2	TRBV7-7	TGTGCTAGCAGCGTTACTAGCGGGGGGGCCGGCGGGGAGCTGTTTTTT	CASSVTSGGAGGELFF
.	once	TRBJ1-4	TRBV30	TGTGCCTGGGACAGAAATGAAAAACTGTTTTTT	CAWDRNEKLFF
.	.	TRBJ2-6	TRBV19	TGTGCCAGTAGTATCGGGGGCTCTGGGGCCAACGTCCTGACTTTC	CASSIGGSGANVLTF
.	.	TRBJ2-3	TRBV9	TGTGCCAGCAGCGTGGGGGGATTCACAGATACGCAGTATTTT	CASSVGGFTDTQYF
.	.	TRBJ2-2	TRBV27	TGTGCCAGCAGTCCGACAGTTTCGAACACCGGGGAGCTGTTTTTT	CASSPTVSNTGELFF
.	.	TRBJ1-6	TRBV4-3	TGCGCCAGCAGCCAAGATGGACATTTGGATTCACCCCTCCACTTT	CASSQDGHLDSPLHF
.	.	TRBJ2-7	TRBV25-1	TGTGCCAGCAGTGGATTGGCAGCCTACGAGCAGTACTTC	CASSGLAAYEQYF
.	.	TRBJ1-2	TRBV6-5	TGTGCCAGCAGTTACGAGGGTTTCGGCTATGGCTACACCTTC	CASSYEGFGYGYTF
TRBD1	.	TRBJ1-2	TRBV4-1	TGCGCCAGCAGCCAAGGTATTTTCGGACAGGTTAACTATGGCTACACCTTC	CASSQGIFGQVNYGYTF
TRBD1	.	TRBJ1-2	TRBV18	TGTGCCAGCTCACCGAACAGAGAGACAGGGGGCCCACCCTTC	CASSPNRETGGPPF
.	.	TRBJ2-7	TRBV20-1	TGCAGTGCTAGTCCAAACAGGGTCTACGAGCAGTACTTC	CSASPNRVYEQYF
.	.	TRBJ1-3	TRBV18	TGTGCCAGCTCACCAAAACAGAGCTCTGGAAACACCATATATTTT	CASSPKQSSGNTIYF
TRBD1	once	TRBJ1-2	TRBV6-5	TGTGCCAGCAGTTACGGGGGACAGGGGTCGAATGGCTACACCTTC	CASSYGGQGSNGYTF
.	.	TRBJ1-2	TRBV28	TGTGCCAGCAGTTTAGGGAGGGTCGGCTACACCTTC	CASSLGRVGYTF
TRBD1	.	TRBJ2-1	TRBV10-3	TGTGCCATCAGTGCCGGACAGGGGGTATCCTACAATGAGCAGTTCTTC	CAISAGQGVSYNEQFF
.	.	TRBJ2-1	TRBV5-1	TGCGCCAGCAGCTTGCTTGGGGCTGTCGATAAAGACAATGAGCAGTTCTTC	CASSLLGAVDKDNEQFF
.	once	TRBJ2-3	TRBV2	TGTGCCAGCAGTGTCTTCCAGGCCCCAGATACGCAGTATTTT	CASSVFQAPDTQYF
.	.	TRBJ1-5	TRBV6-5	TGTGCCAGCAGTTTAGATCAGCCCCAGCATTTT	CASSLDQPQHF
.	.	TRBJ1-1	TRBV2	TGTGCCAGCACCGAGGGAGCGAACACTGAAGCTTTCTTT	CASTEGANTEAFF
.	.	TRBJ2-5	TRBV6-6	TGTGCCAGCAGCCGACAGGAAGAGACCCAGTACTTC	CASSRQEETQYF
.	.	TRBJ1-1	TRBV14	TGTGCCAGCAGCCACAGGGGAGCGAACACTGAAGCTTTCTTT	CASSHRGANTEAFF
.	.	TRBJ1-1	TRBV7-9	TGTGCCAGCTCTTCGACAGGGAACACTGAAGCTTTCTTT	CASSSTGNTEAFF
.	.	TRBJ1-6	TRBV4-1	TGCGCCAGCAGCCAAGTACCCCTGGTCCAGGGGAGAAAAGATTCACCCCTCCACTTT	CASSQVPLVQGRKDSPLHF
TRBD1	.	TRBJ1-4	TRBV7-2	TGTGCCAGCAGCTTAAGGGGGCTGGCTAATGAAAAACTGTTTTTT	CASSLRGLANEKLFF
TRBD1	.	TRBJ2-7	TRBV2	TGTGCCAGCAACGACAGGGGGTTGGGCGAGCAGTACTTC	CASNDRGLGEQYF
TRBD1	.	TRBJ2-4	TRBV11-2	TGTGCCAGCAGCTTATTGAACCAGGGGGCGCGGGATCAGTACTTC	CASSLLNQGARDQYF
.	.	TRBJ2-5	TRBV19	TGTGCCAGTAGTATGGTAAACTCCCAAGAGACCCAGTACTTC	CASSMVNSQETQYF
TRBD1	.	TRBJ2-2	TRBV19	TGTGCCAGTAGTTCACCCGGGACAGGGGGCTTTTTCGCCGGGGAGCTGTTTTTT	CASSSPGTGGFFAGELFF
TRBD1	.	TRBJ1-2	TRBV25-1	TGTGCCAGCAGTGAATTGAGGGGGACAGAAGAAGCTAACTATGGCTACACCTTC	CASSELRGTEEANYGYTF
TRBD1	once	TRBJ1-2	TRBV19	TGTGCCAGTAGTATAGTGGCAGGGGGTGGAGGCTACACCTTC	CASSIVAGGGGYTF
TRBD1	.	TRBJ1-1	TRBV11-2	TGTGCCAGCAGCCCAACAGGGGGCAACACTGAAGCTTTCTTT	CASSPTGGNTEAFF
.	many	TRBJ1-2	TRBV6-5	TGTGCCAGCACCTGGGCCCGCTATGGCTACACCTTC	CASTWARYGYTF
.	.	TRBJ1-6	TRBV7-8	TGTGCCAGCAGCTTAGATCGAGTGAGGGAATACTCCTATAATTCACCCCTCCACTTT	CASSLDRVREYSYNSPLHF
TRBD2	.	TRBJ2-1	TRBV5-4	TGTGCCCCCCTTGGGGGGGTGGTCCCCTACAATGAGCAGTTCTTC	CAPLGGVVPYNEQFF
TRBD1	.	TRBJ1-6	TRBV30	TGTGCCTGGAGGAGACACTTACAGGGGGCTGGGAATTCACCCCTCCACTTT	CAWRRHLQGAGNSPLHF
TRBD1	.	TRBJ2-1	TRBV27	TGTGCCAGCAGTTTAGTGCGGGACAGGGTTAACAATGAGCAGTTCTTC	CASSLVRDRVNNEQFF
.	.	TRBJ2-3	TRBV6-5	TGTGCCTCTTCGACGGGAGACAGCAGCACAGATACGCAGTATTTT	CASSTGDSSTDTQYF
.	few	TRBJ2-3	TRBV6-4	TGTGCCAGCAGTGAGGGAGTAGGGGGAGATACGCAGTATTTT	CASSEGVGGDTQYF
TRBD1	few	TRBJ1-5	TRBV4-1	TGCGCCAGCAGCCGCTTACAGGGGCCCAATCAGCCCCAGCATTTT	CASSRLQGPNQPQHF
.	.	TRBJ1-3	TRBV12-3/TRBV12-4	TGTGCCAGCAGGTCACTGGCTGGAAACACCATATATTTT	CASRSLAGNTIYF
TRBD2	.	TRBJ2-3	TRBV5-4	TGTGCCAGCAGTGTGACTAGCGGGCGATTAGATACGCAGTATTTT	CASSVTSGRLDTQYF
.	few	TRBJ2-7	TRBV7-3	TGTGCCAGCAGCTCCGCTCTAGCAAACCCCATGGACGAGCAGTACTTC	CASSSALANPMDEQYF
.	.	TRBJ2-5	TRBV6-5	TGTGCCAGCAGTCCTCAGGGGCAAGAGACCCAGTACTTC	CASSPQGQETQYF
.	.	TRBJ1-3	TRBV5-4	TGTGCCAGCAGCTTGGCCGGCTGGGGAAGCGACAGCCATCCTGGAAACACCATATATTTT	CASSLAGWGSDSHPGNTIYF